This TCR beta chain was captured by sequencing in a study of vaccination and CD4 T cells after COVID-19. The treatment denotes: roughly 11-day PBMC culture with coronavirus spike peptide pools or control peptides (ViraFEST assay). Per well, approximately 2.1 million PBMCs were cultured in the presence of roughly 9.1 IU/ml IL-2 and 9.5 to 10 ug/ml peptide pools. The length of the CDR3 is 14 residues. Trimming left V 4 bases short and J 4 bases short, with 13 bases between. Germline V lookup: CDR1 SGHDN, CDR2 FVKESK. In the case of this clonotype: Its antigen is not known.

The Oncomine TCR Beta short-read assay was what sequenced the DNA obtained from cultured CD4+ T cells. It was from cultured CD4+ T cells that genomic DNA was extracted. A single record per CDR3 protein comes from TCRdb applying MiXCR to the PCR reads. The data show about 20,000 distinct CDR3 sequences, with roughly 24% seen just once and 7.5% to 8% held by the top ten. The sample comprised cultured CD4+ T cells from blood. The chain is built from TRBV14 and TRBJ1-2, with D hard to call. The source of this sequence is a human donor with COVID-19. CDR3 region: CASSPTSQLYGYTF. The CDR3 DNA reads as TGTGCCAGCAGCCCTACTTCCCAACTCTATGGCTACACCTTC. Filled out from reference TRBV14 and TRBJ1-2, the complete variable domain reads EAGVTQFPSHSVIEKGQTVTLRCDPISGHDNLYWYRRVMGKEIKFLLHFVKESKQDESGMPNNRFLAERTGGTYSTLKVQPAELEDSGVYFCASSPTSQLYGYTFGSGTRLTVV.